A single sample gave rise to the 6 T cell receptor beta chains below, sequenced in a study of T cell responses to AZD1222 COVID-19 vaccine. Here immunoSEQ multiplex PCR was the method, and the copy in TCRdb shows in-frame clones only, minus some. The profile covers 86,000 or so clones, with about 86% appearing a single time and 5.6% taken by the ten largest. Sequencing was performed on peripheral blood, taken 28 days after the second AZD1222 dose. These receptor sequences come from an adult who received the AZD1222 COVID-19 vaccine.

The chain joins TRBV28 to TRBJ1-4; tentative D call: TRBD1 (6 bases). The germline V and J ends were trimmed by 2 bases and 1 base, with 11 bases remaining between them. CDR3 length: 16 residues. Germline V gives CDR1 MDHEN, CDR2 SYDVKM. The CDR3 here is CASSLVGGRTNEKLFF. The CDR3 region has the DNA TGTGCCAGCAGTTTAGTCGGGGGCAGAACTAATGAAAAACTGTTTTTT.

The rearrangement uses TRBV11-2 and TRBJ2-6; TRBD1 or TRBD2 may be the D gene (5 bases each). Looked up from germline, CDR1 is SGHAT and CDR2 is FQNNGV. This CDR3 region has 13 residues. Trimming removed 3 bases from V and 6 bases from J, with 6 bases in between. CDR3 in DNA: TGTGCCAGCAGCTTGGGGGAGGCCAACGTCCTGACTTTC. Encoded protein: CASSLGEANVLTF.

The J gene is TRBJ2-1, the V gene TRBV2, with TRBD1 as a possible D gene (5 bases). V gave up 3 bases and J gave up 7 bases, with 16 bases separating them. The CDR3 sequence is 15 residues long. Germline V gene sequence: CDR1 SNHLY, CDR2 FYNNEI. CDR3 in DNA: TGTGCCAGCAGTGAGGCACAGACTTACAGGAATGAGCAGTTCTTC. Its protein is CASSEAQTYRNEQFF. The whole variable domain, remainder taken from reference TRBV2 and TRBJ2-1, is EPEVTQTPSHQVTQMGQEVILRCVPISNHLYFYWYRQILGQKVEFLVSFYNNEISEKSEIFDDQFSVERPDGSNFTLKIRSTKLEDSAMYFCASSEAQTYRNEQFFGPGTRLTVL.

A note on this clone: Sequence at one end of the junction differs from germline and may be a read error. V is TRBV30 and J is TRBJ1-3; D is possibly TRBD1 (5 bases). Germline lookup yields CDR1 GTSNPN and CDR2 SVGIG (reference sequence). CDR3 length: 11 amino acids. The CDR3 spells CAWSVRGDLIF. CDR3 in DNA: TGTGCCTGGAGTGTACGGGGGGACTTGATTTTT.

The V gene is TRBV4-2, the J gene TRBJ2-4, with 10 bases fitting TRBD1. This CDR3 spans 18 amino acids. Germline CDR1 reads LGHNA; CDR2 reads YNFKEQ. The V and J ends lost 0 bases and 0 bases, in that order; junction bases with no gene match: 5. The CDR3 sequence is CASSQELGQGLAKNIQYF. The CDR3 DNA sequence: TGTGCCAGCAGCCAAGAATTGGGACAGGGGCTAGCCAAAAACATTCAGTACTTC.

This chain connects TRBV7-2 to TRBJ2-7; perhaps TRBD2 as D (5 bases). The CDR3 length is 15 residues. V lost 4 bases and J lost 0, with 13 bases in between. Germline V gives CDR1 SGHTA, CDR2 FQGNSA. DNA for the CDR3: TGTGCCAGCAGCTCCGGAGGCCGACGCTCCTACGAGCAGTACTTC. Its protein is CASSSGGRRSYEQYF.